The clone carrying this T cell receptor (beta chain) was observed a few times. This entry belongs to a study of identical twins. This CDR3 comprises 17 residues. The germline V gene encodes CDR1 SGHRS and CDR2 YFSETQ. The trim removed 0 bases at V and 3 bases at J, leaving 7 bases unmatched. TCRdb itself ran the 5' RACE reads through MiXCR, one entry per CDR3 protein. The repertoire holds approximately 550,000 distinct CDR3 sequences, with approximately 20% as singletons. The sample was also linked to a second study, of yellow fever vaccine responses in identical twins.

The receptor was derived from a woman aged 18-29 years in good health. Sequencing input: CD4+ T cells sorted from blood. The V gene is TRBV5-1, the J gene TRBJ1-4; 8 bases fit TRBD1. The CDR3 bases are TGCGCCAGCAGCTTGGAGCAGGGGGCGCGTTCTAATGAAAAACTGTTTTTT. Translated: CASSLEQGARSNEKLFF.